These 26 T cell receptor beta chains originate from one sample sequenced in a study of cytomegalovirus exposure and HLA in healthy donors. 13 Jbeta primers and 60 Vbeta primers were used for the PCR. Assay used: immunoSEQ multiplex PCR; TCRdb lists only in-frame clones, some missing. The sample spans about 39,000 clones; the ten largest clones claim approximately 3%. Sequencing used PBMCs. These receptors all come from a woman aged 25 to 39 in good health and CMV-seropositive.

The chain has TRBV20-1 and TRBJ2-4; D might be TRBD2 (5 bases). CDR1 and CDR2 (germline): DFQATT, SNEGSKA (reference sequence). This CDR3 region has 10 residues. The DNA of the CDR3 is TGCAGCCCGGGGAAAAACATTCAGTACTTC. Protein product: CSPGKNIQYF.

The rearrangement uses TRBV19 and TRBJ2-7, with TRBD1 matching 8 bases. Germline CDR1 LNHDA, CDR2 SQIVND (reference sequence). V was clipped by 2 bases and J by 4 bases; unmatched bases: 7. The CDR3 loop spans 15 amino acids. The CDR3, as DNA: TGTGCCAGTAGTATAACTAGGACAGGGATGTACGAGCAGTACTTC. This gives the protein CASSITRTGMYEQYF.

The chain recombines TRBV12-2 with TRBJ1-1; the DNA was not compared with TRBD1, the D call given in the table. TRBV12-2 is deemed a pseudogene. This CDR3 has 15 residues. The CDR3 region is CASRPRDRLNTEAFF. CDR3 nucleotide sequence: TGTGCAAGTCGCCCCCGGGACAGACTGAACACTGAAGCTTTCTTT.

The J gene is TRBJ2-7, the V gene TRBV6-5; D possibly corresponds to TRBD1 (6 bases). This CDR3 has 15 amino acids. The germline gives CDR1 MNHEY, CDR2 SVGAGI. The V and J ends lost 6 bases and 2 bases respectively, with 17 bases between them. The CDR3 here is CASRMDSATTYEQYF. CDR3 in DNA: TGTGCCAGCAGAATGGACAGCGCGACCACCTACGAGCAGTACTTC.

The genes are TRBV5-6 and TRBJ2-7; TRBD1 aligns across 7 bases. J gave up 1 base and V 7 bases, and 5 bases lay outside the gene matches. The germline gives CDR1 SGHDT, CDR2 YYEEEE. The CDR3 spans 13 residues. Here the CDR3 reads CASAGTASYEQYF. The CDR3 nucleotides are TGTGCCAGCGCCGGGACAGCTTCCTACGAGCAGTACTTC.

The V and J genes are TRBV5-1 and TRBJ1-1; D is unclear. Trimming removed 0 bases from V and 3 bases from J, with 6 bases in between. CDR3 length: 13 residues. The germline V gene has CDR1 SGHRS and CDR2 YFSETQ. As DNA, the CDR3 is TGCGCCAGCAGCTTGGGTCTCCACACTGAAGCTTTCTTT. As protein: CASSLGLHTEAFF.

The chain has TRBV4-1 and TRBJ2-1, with TRBD2 matching 15 bases. The V segment lost 3 bases and the J segment 3 bases; nucleotides outside the gene matches: 9. Germline V lookup: CDR1 MGHRA, CDR2 YSYEKL. This CDR3 is 19 amino acids long. CDR3 protein: CASSQYSGTSGGYYNEQFF. The CDR3, as DNA: TGCGCCAGCAGCCAGTATTCCGGGACTAGCGGGGGGTACTACAATGAGCAGTTCTTC.

This chain uses TRBV28 with TRBJ2-7, with 8 bases aligning to TRBD1. V trimming: 4 bases; J trimming: 4 bases; junction bases outside the gene matches: 3. Looked up from germline, CDR1 is MDHEN and CDR2 is SYDVKM. There are 13 residues in the CDR3. In DNA form, the CDR3 reads TGTGCCAGCAGTTGGACAGGGACTTACGAGCAGTACTTC. It translates to CASSWTGTYEQYF.

The chain couples TRBV11-3 to TRBJ2-5; D unclear. V lost 2 bases to trimming and J lost 4 bases, with 5 bases between them. Germline V lookup: CDR1 SGHNT, CDR2 YENEEA. CDR3 length equals 12 residues. The CDR3, as DNA: TGTGCCAGCAGCTTAAGAGGAGAGACCCAGTACTTC. It is translated as CASSLRGETQYF.

V is TRBV4-1 and J is TRBJ1-5, with TRBD1 matching 7 bases. CDR1 and CDR2 from the germline V gene are MGHRA and YSYEKL. Trimming removed 1 base from V and 3 bases from J; junction bases left unmatched: 6. This CDR3 region has 16 residues. The CDR3 reads CASSQVPGQTNQPQHF. CDR3 DNA: TGCGCCAGCAGCCAAGTACCGGGACAGACCAATCAGCCCCAGCATTTT.

The chain links TRBV6-5 to TRBJ2-7, with TRBD1 matching 8 bases. From germline, CDR1 is MNHEY and CDR2 SVGAGI. The CDR3 is 14 residues long. The trim removed 2 bases at V and 3 bases at J, leaving 3 bases unmatched. CDR3 DNA sequence: TGTGCCAGCAGTTACCTACAGGGGGTCTACGAGCAGTACTTC. As protein: CASSYLQGVYEQYF.

This sequence joins TRBV18 and TRBJ2-1, with TRBD2 identical over 8 bases. From germline, CDR1 is KGHSH and CDR2 LQKENI. This CDR3 contains 17 residues. V shed 4 bases, J shed 0 bases, and the junction held 8 bases outside the gene matches. CDR3 amino acids: CASSRGIGGGSYNEQFF. The CDR3 nucleotides read TGTGCCAGCTCACGAGGTATCGGGGGGGGCTCCTACAATGAGCAGTTCTTC.

This sequence joins TRBV4-2 and TRBJ2-3, with 7 nucleotides matching TRBD1. This CDR3 contains 15 residues. Trimming cost V 2 bases and J 4 bases; bases outside gene matches: 6. Germline CDR1 is LGHNA and CDR2 is YNFKEQ. This CDR3 reads CASSQNRGAADTQYF. CDR3 sequence (DNA): TGTGCCAGCAGCCAAAACAGGGGTGCGGCAGATACGCAGTATTTT.

The V and J genes are TRBV11-2 and TRBJ2-7; 7 positions match TRBD2. The trim removed 5 bases at V and 2 bases at J, leaving 9 bases unmatched. Germline lookup yields CDR1 SGHAT and CDR2 FQNNGV. The CDR3 is 15 residues long. The CDR3 sequence is CASSPAWGGPYEQYF. CDR3 DNA: TGTGCCAGCAGCCCCGCTTGGGGGGGACCCTACGAGCAGTACTTC.

This chain joins TRBV11-3 and TRBJ1-6; D remains unclear. This CDR3 has 13 residues. Between the trimmed V and J ends, which lost 1 base and 9 bases, there was a span of 7 bases. Germline CDR1 SGHNT, CDR2 YENEEA. CDR3 sequence reads: CASSLVTGSPLHF. CDR3 nucleotides: TGTGCCAGCAGCTTAGTCACCGGTTCACCCCTCCACTTT.

The V and J genes are TRBV19 and TRBJ2-3; 12 nucleotides line up with TRBD2. Per germline, CDR1 LNHDA and CDR2 SQIVND (reference sequence). The CDR3 is 14 amino acids. Trimming at V came to 5 bases and at J to 7 bases, leaving 4 bases not matched to a gene. The chain's CDR3 is CASSATSGGYTQYF. Here the CDR3 DNA reads TGTGCCAGTAGTGCGACTAGCGGGGGATATACGCAGTATTTT.

The genes are TRBV11-2 and TRBJ2-7; D may be TRBD2 (6 bases). The ends were cut back, 0 bases at V and 4 bases at J, with 19 bases in the middle. CDR1 and CDR2 from the germline V gene are SGHAT and FQNNGV. There are 17 residues in the CDR3. The CDR3 DNA is TGTGCCAGCAGCTTAGATAGGGGAGGAAATGGGGCTTACGAGCAGTACTTC. This gives the protein CASSLDRGGNGAYEQYF.

The gene calls are TRBV30 and TRBJ2-7; D is unresolved. The CDR3 contains 13 residues. Germline CDR1 reads GTSNPN; CDR2 reads SVGIG (reference sequence). Between the trimmed V and J ends, which lost 4 bases and 0 bases, there was a span of 10 bases. CDR3: CAWTIQSSYEQYF. CDR3 coding DNA: TGTGCCTGGACGATACAGAGCTCCTACGAGCAGTACTTC.

V usage is TRBV28 and J usage is TRBJ2-2; 7 bases line up with TRBD2. V was pared by 3 bases and J by 4 bases, with 2 bases of the junction left unmatched. Germline V CDR1 and CDR2: MDHEN, SYDVKM. This CDR3 has 14 residues. As DNA, the CDR3 is TGTGCCAGCAGTTTGGGGGGGTTCACCGGGGAGCTGTTTTTT. Encoded protein: CASSLGGFTGELFF. The full variable domain, with the rest looked up from reference TRBV28 and TRBJ2-2, is DVKVTQSSRYLVKRTGEKVFLECVQDMDHENMFWYRQDPGLGLRLIYFSYDVKMKEKGDIPEGYSVSREKKERFSLILESASTNQTSMYLCASSLGGFTGELFFGEGSRLTVL.

The chain recombines TRBV5-1 with TRBJ2-5, with a possible D match to TRBD1 (6 bases). Per the germline V gene, CDR1 is SGHRS and CDR2 is YFSETQ. V dropped 1 base and J dropped 1 base, with 11 bases sitting between them. The CDR3 covers 15 residues. The CDR3 spells CASSLPLQGQETQYF. The CDR3 coding sequence is TGCGCCAGCAGCTTGCCCCTACAGGGCCAAGAGACCCAGTACTTC.

The rearrangement uses TRBV18 and TRBJ1-3, with D perhaps TRBD1 (5 bases). CDR3 size: 13 residues. Germline V CDR1 and CDR2: KGHSH, LQKENI. Trimming shortened V by 8 bases and J by 1 base, and 9 bases separated the two germline ends. CDR3 sequence (DNA): TGTGCCAGCGCGGACAATTCTGGAAACACCATATATTTT. It is translated as CASADNSGNTIYF.

DNA of the CDR3: TGTGCCAGCTCACCACCGGAGACAGGGTCGGGGAATGAGCAGTTCTTC. This sequence encodes CASSPPETGSGNEQFF. This chain connects TRBV18 to TRBJ2-1, with 7 bases aligning to TRBD1. Per germline, CDR1 KGHSH and CDR2 LQKENI. Trimming removed 0 bases from V and 7 bases from J; junction bases left unmatched: 9. The CDR3 is 16 amino acids.

The gene calls are TRBV18 and TRBJ2-1; D is perhaps TRBD1 (5 bases). Germline-derived CDR1 and CDR2 are KGHSH and LQKENI. V lost 2 bases and J lost 7, with 12 bases in between. The CDR3 length is 14 residues. CDR3 protein: CASSPSVGRNEQFF. CDR3 nucleotides: TGTGCCAGCTCACCATCAGTGGGGCGGAATGAGCAGTTCTTC.

The CDR3 is CASSMGQTTDTQYF. The CDR3 DNA reads TGTGCCAGCAGTATGGGGCAGACCACAGATACGCAGTATTTT. V gene TRBV11-3 combines with J gene TRBJ2-3, with TRBD1 as a possible D gene (5 bases). V was trimmed by 6 bases and J by 2 bases, leaving 12 bases between them. This CDR3 spans 14 amino acids. Germline-derived CDR1 and CDR2 are SGHNT and YENEEA.

The CDR3 DNA is TGCGCCAGCAGCCCAAAAACAGGGGTCTCCTCTGGGGCCAACGTCCTGACTTTC. Residues: CASSPKTGVSSGANVLTF. The genes are TRBV5-1 and TRBJ2-6, with 7 positions matching TRBD1. Germline values: CDR1 SGHRS, CDR2 YFSETQ. V was pared by 4 bases and J by 0 bases, with 10 bases of the junction left unmatched. The length of the CDR3 is 18 residues.

The gene calls are TRBV6-6 and TRBJ1-4; 9 bases fit TRBD1. CDR1 is MNHNY and CDR2 is SVGAGI in the germline V gene (reference sequence). The CDR3 has 14 residues. With V trimmed by 8 bases and J by 7 bases, 8 bases remained unmatched. The CDR3 sequence is CASLIGTGTEKLFF. CDR3 DNA sequence: TGTGCCAGCCTAATAGGGACAGGGACTGAAAAACTGTTTTTT.